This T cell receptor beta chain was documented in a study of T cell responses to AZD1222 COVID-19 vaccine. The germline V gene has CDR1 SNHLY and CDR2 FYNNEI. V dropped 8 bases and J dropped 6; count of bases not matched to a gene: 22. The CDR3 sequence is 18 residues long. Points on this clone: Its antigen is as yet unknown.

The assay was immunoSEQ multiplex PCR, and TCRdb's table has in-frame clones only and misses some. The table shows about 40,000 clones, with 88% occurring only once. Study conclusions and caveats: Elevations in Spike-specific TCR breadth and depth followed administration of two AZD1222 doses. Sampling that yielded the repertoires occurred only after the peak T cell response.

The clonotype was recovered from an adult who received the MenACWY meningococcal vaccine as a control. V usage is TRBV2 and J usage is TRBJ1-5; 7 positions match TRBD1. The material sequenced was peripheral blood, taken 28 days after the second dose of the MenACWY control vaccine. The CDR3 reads CASEFTPAAGGEGQPQHF. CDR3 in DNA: TGTGCCAGCGAGTTCACTCCAGCCGCAGGGGGAGAGGGTCAGCCCCAGCATTTT.